This T cell receptor (beta chain) was found in a study of blood T cell repertoires in COVID-19. Profiling relied on immunoSEQ multiplex PCR, and the TCRdb table lists in-frame clones only, not all of them. The sample yields just over 150,000 clones, 75% to 85% seen once. The CDR3 has 13 amino acids. Germline CDR1 is MGHDK and CDR2 is SYGVNS. Trimming took 5 bases from V and 2 from J, leaving 8 bases between them. Sequenced: peripheral blood. This clonotype was obtained from a man aged 60 to 69 with acute or convalescent COVID-19. The J gene is TRBJ2-3, the V gene TRBV25-1; D possibly corresponds to TRBD2 (6 bases). The CDR3 protein is CASSRGNTDTQYF. The CDR3 nucleotides are TGTGCCAGCAGTCGGGGGAACACAGATACGCAGTATTTT.